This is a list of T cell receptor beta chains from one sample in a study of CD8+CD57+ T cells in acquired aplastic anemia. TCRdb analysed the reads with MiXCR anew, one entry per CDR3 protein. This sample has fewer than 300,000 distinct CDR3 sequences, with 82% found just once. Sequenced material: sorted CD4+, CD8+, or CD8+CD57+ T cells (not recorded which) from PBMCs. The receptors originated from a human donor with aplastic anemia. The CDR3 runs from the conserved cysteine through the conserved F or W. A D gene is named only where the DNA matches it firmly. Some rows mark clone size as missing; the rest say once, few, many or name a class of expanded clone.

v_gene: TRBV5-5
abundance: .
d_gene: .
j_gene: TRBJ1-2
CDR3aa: CASSLLDRGLDYGYTF
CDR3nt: TGTGCCAGCAGCTTGTTAGACCGGGGCTTGGACTATGGCTACACCTTC

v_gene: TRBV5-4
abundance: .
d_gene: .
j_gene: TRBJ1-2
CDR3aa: CASSFNGDTNYGYTF
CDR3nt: TGTGCCAGCAGCTTTAATGGCGACACTAACTATGGCTACACCTTC

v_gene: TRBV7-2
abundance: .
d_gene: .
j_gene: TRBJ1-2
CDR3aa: CASSLAGYADYGNTF
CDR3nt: TGTGCCAGCAGCTTGGCTGGCTACGCCGACTATGGCAACACCTTC

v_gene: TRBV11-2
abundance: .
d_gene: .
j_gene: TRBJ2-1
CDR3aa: CASSLDLTGRNNEQFF
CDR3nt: TGTGCCAGCAGCTTAGATCTGACAGGGAGGAACAATGAGCAGTTCTTC

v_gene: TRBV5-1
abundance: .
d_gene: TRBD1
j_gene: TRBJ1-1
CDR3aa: CASSLEDRGENTEAFF
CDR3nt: TGCGCCAGCAGCTTAGAGGACAGGGGAGAAAACACTGAAGCTTTCTTT

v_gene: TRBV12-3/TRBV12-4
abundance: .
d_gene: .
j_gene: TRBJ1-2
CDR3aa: CASSSGVGYTF
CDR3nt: TGTGCCAGCAGTTCGGGGGTTGGCTACACCTTC

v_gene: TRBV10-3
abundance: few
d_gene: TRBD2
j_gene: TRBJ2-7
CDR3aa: CAISESIREGYEQYF
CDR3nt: TGTGCCATCAGTGAGTCGATTAGGGAGGGCTACGAGCAGTACTTC

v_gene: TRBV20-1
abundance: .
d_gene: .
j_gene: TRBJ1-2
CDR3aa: CSARDISNYGYTF
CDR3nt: TGCAGTGCTAGAGATATTTCAAACTATGGCTACACCTTC

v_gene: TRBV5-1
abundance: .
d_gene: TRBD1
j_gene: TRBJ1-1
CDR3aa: CASSPTGQVGTEAFF
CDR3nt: TGCGCCAGCAGCCCCACGGGACAGGTGGGAACTGAAGCTTTCTTT

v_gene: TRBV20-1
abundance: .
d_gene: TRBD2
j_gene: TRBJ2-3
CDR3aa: CSARGGGTDTQYF
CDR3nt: TGCAGTGCCCGCGGGGGGGGGACAGATACGCAGTATTTT

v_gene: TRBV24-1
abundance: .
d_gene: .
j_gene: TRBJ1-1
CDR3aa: CAISELLKGFF
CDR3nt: TGTGCCATCAGTGAGCTGTTAAAAGGGTTCTTT

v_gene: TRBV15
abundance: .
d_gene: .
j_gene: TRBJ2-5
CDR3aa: CATSRPSTHETQYF
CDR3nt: TGTGCTACCAGCAGGCCCTCCACCCATGAGACCCAGTACTTC

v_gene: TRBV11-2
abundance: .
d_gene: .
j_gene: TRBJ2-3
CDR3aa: CASSLDPSTDTQYF
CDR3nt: TGTGCCAGCAGCTTAGATCCTAGCACAGATACGCAGTATTTT

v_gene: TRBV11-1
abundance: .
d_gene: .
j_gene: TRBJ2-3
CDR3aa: CASSPETADHTDTQYF
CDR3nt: TGTGCCAGCAGCCCCGAGACAGCAGATCACACAGATACGCAGTATTTT

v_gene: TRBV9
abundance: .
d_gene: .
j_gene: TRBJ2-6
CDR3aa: CASTRAGGTGALFLTF
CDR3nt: TGTGCCAGCACCAGAGCGGGTGGCACCGGGGCCCTGTTCCTGACTTTC

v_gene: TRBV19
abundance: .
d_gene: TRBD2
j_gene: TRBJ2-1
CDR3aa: CASSPTLADNEQFF
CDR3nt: TGTGCCAGTTCCCCTACTCTAGCGGACAATGAGCAGTTCTTC

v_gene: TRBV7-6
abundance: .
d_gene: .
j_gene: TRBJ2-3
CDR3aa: CASSLAPTDTQYFQYF
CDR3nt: .

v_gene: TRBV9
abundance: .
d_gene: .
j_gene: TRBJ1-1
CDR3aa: CASGGAGNIQYFAEAFF
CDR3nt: .

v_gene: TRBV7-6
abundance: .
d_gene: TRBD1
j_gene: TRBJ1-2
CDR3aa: CASSSDRGKPPHRYTF
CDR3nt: TGTGCCAGCAGCTCAGACAGGGGCAAGCCACCCCATCGCTACACCTTC

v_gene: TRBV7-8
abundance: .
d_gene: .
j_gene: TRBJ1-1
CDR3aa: CASSLGQRADTEAFF
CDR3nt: TGTGCCAGCAGCTTAGGACAGAGAGCGGACACTGAAGCTTTCTTT

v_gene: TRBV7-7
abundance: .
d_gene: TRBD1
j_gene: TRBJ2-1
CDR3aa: CASSLIGQGADEQFF
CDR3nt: TGTGCCAGCAGCTTAATCGGACAGGGGGCGGATGAGCAGTTCTTC

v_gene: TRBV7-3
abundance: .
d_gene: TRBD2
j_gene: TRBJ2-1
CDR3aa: CASSFESSGGRDEQFF
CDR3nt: TGTGCCAGCAGCTTTGAAAGCAGCGGGGGGCGCGATGAGCAGTTCTTC

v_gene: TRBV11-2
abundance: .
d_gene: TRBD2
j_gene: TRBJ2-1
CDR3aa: CASSRGGGYGQDEQFF
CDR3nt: TGTGCCAGCAGCCGGGGGGGAGGGTACGGTCAGGATGAGCAGTTCTTC

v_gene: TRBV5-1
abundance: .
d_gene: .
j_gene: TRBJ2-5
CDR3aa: CASSARLAGETQYF
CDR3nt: TGCGCCAGCAGCGCCCGACTCGCGGGAGAGACCCAGTACTTC

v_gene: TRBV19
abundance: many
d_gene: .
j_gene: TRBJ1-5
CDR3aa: CASSIEEIRTKNQPQHF
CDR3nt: TGTGCCAGTAGTATAGAAGAGATTCGGACAAAAAATCAGCCCCAGCATTTT

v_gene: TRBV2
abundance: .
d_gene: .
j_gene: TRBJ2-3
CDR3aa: CASSATSTYTQYF
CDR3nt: TGTGCCAGCAGTGCGACGTCGACATATACGCAGTATTTC

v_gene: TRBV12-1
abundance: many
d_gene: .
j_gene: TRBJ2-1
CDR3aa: CASSSRRTSGNNEQFF
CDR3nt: TGTGCCAGCAGCTCCCGGAGGACTAGCGGCAACAATGAGCAGTTCTTC

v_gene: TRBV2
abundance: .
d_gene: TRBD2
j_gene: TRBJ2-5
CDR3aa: CASSAAGGGQETQYF
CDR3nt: TGTGCCAGCAGTGCAGCGGGGGGCGGGCAAGAGACCCAGTACTTC

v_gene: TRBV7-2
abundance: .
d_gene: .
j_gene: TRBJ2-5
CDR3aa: CASSIGPESPETQYF
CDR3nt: TGTGCCAGCAGCATTGGACCGGAGTCTCCAGAGACCCAGTACTTC

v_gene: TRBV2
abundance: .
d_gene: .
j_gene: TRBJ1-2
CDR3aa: CASTPFPGWNGYTF
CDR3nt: TGTGCCAGCACACCCTTCCCGGGCTGGAATGGCTACACCTTC

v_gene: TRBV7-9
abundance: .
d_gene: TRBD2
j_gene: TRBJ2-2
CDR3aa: CASSSGTSGELFF
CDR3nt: TGTGCCAGCAGCTCAGGGACTAGCGGGGAGCTGTTTTTT

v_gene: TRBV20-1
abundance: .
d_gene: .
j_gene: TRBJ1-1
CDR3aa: CSARVGGMNTEAFF
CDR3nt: TGCAGTGCTAGAGTAGGAGGGATGAACACTGAAGCTTTCTTT

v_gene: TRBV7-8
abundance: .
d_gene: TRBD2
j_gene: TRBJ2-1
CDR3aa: CASSEAGGHDKFF
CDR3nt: TGTGCCAGCAGTGAAGCGGGAGGCCATGATAAGTTCTTC

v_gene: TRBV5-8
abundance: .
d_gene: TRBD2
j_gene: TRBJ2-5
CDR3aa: CASSTGRVETQYF
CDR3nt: TGTGCCAGCAGCACCGGGAGGGTGGAGACCCAGTACTTC

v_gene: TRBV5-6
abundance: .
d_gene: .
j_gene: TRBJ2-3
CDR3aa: CASSLDRKSVQYF
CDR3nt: TGTGCCAGCAGCTTAGATCGGAAGAGCGTGCAGTATTTT

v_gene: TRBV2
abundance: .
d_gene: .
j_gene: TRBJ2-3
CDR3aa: CASGDGGGPTPQYF
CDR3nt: TGTGCCAGCGGGGACGGGGGCGGTCCCACGCCGCAGTATTTT

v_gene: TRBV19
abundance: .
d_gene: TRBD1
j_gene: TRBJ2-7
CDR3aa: CASSKGRGTYEQYF
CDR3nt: TGTGCCAGTAGTAAGGGCAGGGGGACCTACGAGCAGTACTTC

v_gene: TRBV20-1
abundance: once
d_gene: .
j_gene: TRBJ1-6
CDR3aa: CSAKTEYNSPLHF
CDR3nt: TGCAGTGCTAAGACAGAATATAATTCACCCCTCCACTTT

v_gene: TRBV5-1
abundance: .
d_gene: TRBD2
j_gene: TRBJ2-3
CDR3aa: CASSQLAHTDTQYF
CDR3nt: TGCGCCAGCAGCCAACTAGCGCACACAGATACGCAGTATTTT

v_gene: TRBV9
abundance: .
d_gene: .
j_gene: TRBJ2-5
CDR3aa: CASSRGSETQSLYF
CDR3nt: TGTGCCAGCAGCAGAGGGAGCGAGACGCAGTCCCTTTACTTC

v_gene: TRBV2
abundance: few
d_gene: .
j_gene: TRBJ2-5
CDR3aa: CASSEGVTTETQYF
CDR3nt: TGTGCCAGCAGTGAGGGAGTCACCACCGAGACCCAGTACTTC

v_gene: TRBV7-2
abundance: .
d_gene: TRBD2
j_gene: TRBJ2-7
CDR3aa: CASSNGPGTSVYEQYF
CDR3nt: TGTGCCAGCAGCAACGGACCCGGGACTAGCGTATACGAGCAGTACTTC

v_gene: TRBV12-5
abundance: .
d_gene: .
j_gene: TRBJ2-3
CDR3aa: CASSATGAYSTDTQYF
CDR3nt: TGTGCTAGTAGTGCCACCGGGGCATATTCCACAGATACGCAGTATTTT

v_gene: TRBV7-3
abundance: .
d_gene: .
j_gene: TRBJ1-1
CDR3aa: CASSPGQLEETQSFF
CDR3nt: TGTGCCAGCAGCCCGGGGCAGTTGGAAGAGACCCAGTCCTTCTTT

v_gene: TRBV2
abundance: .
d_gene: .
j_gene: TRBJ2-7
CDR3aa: CASSSTSFHNEQYF
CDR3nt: TGTGCCAGCAGTTCGACGTCGTTTCACAATGAGCAGTACTTC

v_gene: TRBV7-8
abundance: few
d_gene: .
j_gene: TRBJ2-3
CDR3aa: CAASGDGGPDTQYF
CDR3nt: TGTGCCGCCAGCGGGGACGGGGGCCCAGATACGCAGTATTTT

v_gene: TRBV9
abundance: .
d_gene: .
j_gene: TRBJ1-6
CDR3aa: CASRSLRGYSHIYF
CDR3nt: TGTGCCAGCAGGTCGTTGAGGGGCTATTCACACATCTACTTT

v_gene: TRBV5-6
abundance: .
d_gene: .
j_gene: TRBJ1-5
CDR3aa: CASSLGGVGRQPQHF
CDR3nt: TGTGCCAGCAGCTTGGGGGGGGTAGGACGTCAGCCCCAGCATTTT

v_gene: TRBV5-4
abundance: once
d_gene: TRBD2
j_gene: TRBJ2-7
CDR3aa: CASSFARETSGAYEQYF
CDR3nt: TGTGCCAGCAGCTTTGCACGCGAGACTAGCGGAGCCTACGAGCAGTACTTC

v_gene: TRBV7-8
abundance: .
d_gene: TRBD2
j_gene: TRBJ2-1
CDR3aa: CASSQAGGPGQEEQFF
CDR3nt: TGTGCCAGCAGCCAGGCGGGAGGTCCCGGTCAGGAGGAGCAGTTCTTC

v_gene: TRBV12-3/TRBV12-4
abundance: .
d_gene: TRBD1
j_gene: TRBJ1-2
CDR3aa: CATALTGGADYGYTF
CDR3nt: TGTGCCACCGCCTTGACAGGGGGCGCCGACTATGGCTACACCTTC

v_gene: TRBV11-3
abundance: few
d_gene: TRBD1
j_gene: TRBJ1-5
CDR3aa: CASSLDLTGNTEAQHF
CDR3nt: TGTGCCAGCAGCTTAGATCTGACAGGGAACACTGAAGCTCAGCATTTT

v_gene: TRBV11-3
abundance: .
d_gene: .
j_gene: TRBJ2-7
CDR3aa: CASSDRGIAYEQYF
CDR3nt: TGTGCCAGCAGCGACCGGGGCATAGCCTACGAGCAGTACTTC

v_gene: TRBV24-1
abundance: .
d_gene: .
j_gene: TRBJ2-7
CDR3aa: CATSVNGPFYEQYF
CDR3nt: TGTGCCACCAGCGTTAATGGGCCATTCTACGAGCAGTACTTC